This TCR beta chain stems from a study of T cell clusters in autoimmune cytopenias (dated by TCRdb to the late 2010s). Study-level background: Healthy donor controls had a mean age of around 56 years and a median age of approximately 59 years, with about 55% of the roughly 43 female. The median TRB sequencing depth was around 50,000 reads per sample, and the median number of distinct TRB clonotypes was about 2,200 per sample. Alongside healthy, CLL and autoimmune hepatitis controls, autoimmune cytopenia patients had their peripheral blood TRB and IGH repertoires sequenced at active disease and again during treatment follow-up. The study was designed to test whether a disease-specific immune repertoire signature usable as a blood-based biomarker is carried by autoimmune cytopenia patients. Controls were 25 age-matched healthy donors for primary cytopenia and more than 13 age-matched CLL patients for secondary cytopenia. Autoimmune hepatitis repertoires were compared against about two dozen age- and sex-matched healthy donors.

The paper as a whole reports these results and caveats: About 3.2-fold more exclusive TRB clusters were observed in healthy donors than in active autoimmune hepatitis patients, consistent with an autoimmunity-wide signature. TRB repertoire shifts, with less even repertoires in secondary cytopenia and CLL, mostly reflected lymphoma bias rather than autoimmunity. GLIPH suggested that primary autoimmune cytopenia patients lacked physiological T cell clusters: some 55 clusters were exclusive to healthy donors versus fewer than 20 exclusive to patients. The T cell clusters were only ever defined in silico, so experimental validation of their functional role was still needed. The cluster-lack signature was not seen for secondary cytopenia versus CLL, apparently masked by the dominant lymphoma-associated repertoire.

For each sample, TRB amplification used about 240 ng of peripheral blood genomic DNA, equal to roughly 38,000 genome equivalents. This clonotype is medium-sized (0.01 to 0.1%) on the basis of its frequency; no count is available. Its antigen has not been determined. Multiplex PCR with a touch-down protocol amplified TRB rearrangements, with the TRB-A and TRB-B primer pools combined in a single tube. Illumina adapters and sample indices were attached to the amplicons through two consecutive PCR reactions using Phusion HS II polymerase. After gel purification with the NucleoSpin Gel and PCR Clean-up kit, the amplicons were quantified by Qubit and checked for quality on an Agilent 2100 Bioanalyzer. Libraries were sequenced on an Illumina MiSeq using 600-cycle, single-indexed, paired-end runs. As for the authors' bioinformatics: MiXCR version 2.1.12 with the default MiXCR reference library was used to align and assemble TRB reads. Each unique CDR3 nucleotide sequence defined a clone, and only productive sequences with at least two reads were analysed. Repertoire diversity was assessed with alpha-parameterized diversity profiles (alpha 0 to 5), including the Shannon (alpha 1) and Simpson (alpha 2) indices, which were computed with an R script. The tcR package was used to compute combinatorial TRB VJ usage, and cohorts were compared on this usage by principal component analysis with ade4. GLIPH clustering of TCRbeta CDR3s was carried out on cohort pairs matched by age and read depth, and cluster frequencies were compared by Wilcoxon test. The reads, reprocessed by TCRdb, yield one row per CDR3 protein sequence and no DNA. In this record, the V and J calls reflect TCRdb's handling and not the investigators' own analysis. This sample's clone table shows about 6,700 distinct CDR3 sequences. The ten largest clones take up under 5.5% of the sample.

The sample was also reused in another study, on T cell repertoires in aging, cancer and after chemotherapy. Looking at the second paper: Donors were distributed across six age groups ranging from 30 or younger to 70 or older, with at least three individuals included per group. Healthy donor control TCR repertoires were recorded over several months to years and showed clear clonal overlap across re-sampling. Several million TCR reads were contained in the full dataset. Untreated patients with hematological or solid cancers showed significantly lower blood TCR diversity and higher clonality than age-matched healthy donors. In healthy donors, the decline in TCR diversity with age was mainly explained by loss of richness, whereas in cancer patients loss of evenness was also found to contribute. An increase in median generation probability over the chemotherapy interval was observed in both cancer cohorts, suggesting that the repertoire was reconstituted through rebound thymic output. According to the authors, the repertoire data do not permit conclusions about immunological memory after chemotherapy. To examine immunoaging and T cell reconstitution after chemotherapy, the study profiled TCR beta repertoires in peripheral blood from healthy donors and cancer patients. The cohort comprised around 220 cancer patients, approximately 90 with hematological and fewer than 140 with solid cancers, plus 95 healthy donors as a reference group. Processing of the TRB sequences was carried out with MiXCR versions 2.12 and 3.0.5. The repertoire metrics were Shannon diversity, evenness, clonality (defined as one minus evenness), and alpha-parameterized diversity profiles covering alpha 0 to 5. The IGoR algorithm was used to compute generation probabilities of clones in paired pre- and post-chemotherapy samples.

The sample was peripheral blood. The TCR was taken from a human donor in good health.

The CDR3 region reads CAITPGGHQETQYF. Here the chain combines TRBV10-3 and TRBJ2-5; TCRdb gives TRBD1 as the D gene, but with no DNA this cannot be confirmed. CDR1 and CDR2 are drawn from the germline V gene: ENHRY, SYGVKD. Its CDR3 holds 14 amino acids, cysteine through phenylalanine. The protein alone is recorded here.